This TCR beta chain was identified during a study of cytomegalovirus exposure and HLA in healthy donors. Researchers ran the PCR with 60 Vbeta and 13 Jbeta primers. TCRdb keeps only in-frame clones here, not all; method: immunoSEQ multiplex PCR. The top ten clones hold 6.3% of a sample with 55,000 to 90,000 clones, around three quarters of them seen once. The V end was cut by 5 bases, the J end by 6 bases, with 21 bases between. Germline CDR1 SGHRS, CDR2 YFSETQ. The CDR3 has 16 residues. The sample comprised PBMCs. V usage is TRBV5-1 and J usage is TRBJ2-1; D is perhaps TRBD2 (5 bases). This sequence was found in a man aged 50 to 60 in good health and CMV-seronegative. CDR3 amino acids: CASRGLRTDWGNEQFF. The CDR3 region has the DNA TGCGCCAGCAGGGGTTTGCGGACGGACTGGGGCAATGAGCAGTTCTTC.